This note documents a single TCR beta chain sequence. Its binding antigen is unknown. No much larger clone is present one base from it, and per-base qualities are unavailable. The same CDR3 arises from other DNA sequences in this sample as well. Spanning cysteine to phenylalanine, the CDR3 consists of 12 amino acids. The read is trimmed to its CDR3 DNA, 36 bases read in frame from base 1. The germline V gene encodes CDR1 SQVTM and CDR2 ANQGSEA. V was cut back by 6 bases and J by 1 base, leaving a gap of 10 bases between them. The sample belongs to a study of shared clonotypes between healthy human individuals (TCRdb year 2020). Regarding the complete study: The cohort comprised two women and a few men aged 18 to 49 years. To increase sequencing depth and limit assay-specific biases, different laboratories used diverse techniques to prepare libraries and sequence TCR repertoires. To estimate repertoire size and how much clonotype sharing occurs between individuals, the study deeply sequenced the blood TCR repertoires of roughly 5 healthy adults. For each donor, three plates each were used for CD4 naive and CD4 memory, two plates were used for CD8 naive, and one plate was used for CD8 memory. Per donor, leukapheresis produced somewhere between about 0.94 and 9 billion PBMCs.

Using the deep immunoSEQ assay, multiplex PCR amplified TCR CDR3 regions from genomic DNA. Extracted genomic DNA from each cell subset was distributed evenly across all wells of several immunoSEQ 96-well plates, and each plate was treated as a replicate. For sorted subsets, approximately 0.2 ug of genomic DNA, equivalent to 25,000 to 35,000 T cell genomes, went into each replicate PCR. Purified libraries were measured with a Qubit 3.0 fluorometer, size-checked on a Bioanalyzer 2100, and measured again with the KAPA Library Quantification kit. Each immunoSEQ 96-well plate was sequenced on its own single-read 150-cycle Illumina NextSeq 550 flow cell. The paper's data handling went like this. Because only junctional sequences without quality scores were contained in the immunoSEQ output, filtering matching that applied to full-length reads could not be performed. Sequences were annotated with PyIR, a Python wrapper for IgBLAST v1.9, and V/J genes and CDR3 were assigned using IMGT germline references. Any read was removed if the V/J assignment was weak (E-value above 1e-6), the CDR3 was missing, or the read contained stop codons, out-of-frame junctions, or ambiguous translated residues. V3J clonotypes were defined by identical inferred V gene, J gene, and CDR3 amino acid sequence. To compute the percentage overlap between repertoires, the number of shared unique clonotypes was divided by the size of the smaller repertoire. RTK rarefaction, the Chao1 estimator, and Recon v2.1 estimates of unobserved clonotypes were used to assess repertoire richness. Generation probabilities were computed with OLGA for all TCRbeta clonotypes obtained by the gDNA method from a few donors. Imported from immuneACCESS, the table was reduced by TCRdb to in-frame sequences with V and J called. These copies leave out some clones; in studies compared against another copy, an unresolved V gene accounts for under half, and the cause of the remainder is not known. The DNA gave D and trimming, while V, J and clone size come from that table. For this sample there are around 2,000,000 clones; 85% to 95% appear just once. The ten largest make up 1.5% to 2% of the sample.

CD8 naive samples were CD45RO-negative cells positively selected for CCR7, giving a CD45RA+CCR7+ population that excluded TemRA cells. Donors were healthy HIV-negative adults with no recently reported acute infections or vaccinations. All donors were Caucasian adults living in Nashville, Tennessee, USA. Blood was obtained by leukapheresis, after which PBMCs were separated by Ficoll-Histopaque density gradient centrifugation and cryopreserved in liquid nitrogen vapor phase. Purity and quantity of every magnetically sorted T cell population were checked by analytical flow cytometry. Each sorted fraction had its genomic DNA isolated and then quantified by UV absorbance on a Nanodrop 2000c. Results and caveats for the whole study, not just this receptor: Naive subsets generally had larger estimated clonotype richness than memory subsets did. Across four donors, about 4.5% of naive CD4, around 3.5% of naive CD8, under 2.5% of memory CD4, and over 0.35% of memory CD8 clonotypes were shared. The small number of donors limited the genetic and exposure-history diversity represented. Only blood was sampled, and tissue TCR repertoires likely differ from those in blood. Pairwise subsampling led to the expectation that sequencing depth would affect the degree of clonotype sharing among donors. Higher generation probabilities were observed for clonotypes shared by all four sorted-subset donors than for non-shared clonotypes. Even with the large sequencing depth, rarefaction of the sorted-subset datasets indicated that sequencing was incomplete.

Sequencing input: naive CD8+ T cells from PBMCs. The cell subset or site label here, explained by the study, means: CD45RA+CCR7+. The receptor was isolated from a man in his late teens or twenties in good health. Some clones in this sample may be carry-over from other donors' samples. The rearranged chain carries TRBV29-1 and TRBJ2-7; a tentative D call is TRBD1 (6 bases match). The DNA sequence reads TGCAGCGTGGAACAGGGTTCCTACGAGCAGTACTTC. This sequence encodes CSVEQGSYEQYF.